A single sample gave rise to the 22 T cell receptor beta chains below, sequenced in a study of T cell repertoires in cytomegalovirus infection. One entry per CDR3 protein results from TCRdb running MiXCR on the reads. The sample lists about 310,000 distinct CDR3 sequences; roughly a tenth were seen once. The sequenced sample was PBMCs. All receptors come from a human donor in good health (CMV status not recorded). Some clones in this sample may be carry-over from other donors' samples.

This clonotype was seen many times. The chain joins TRBV2 to TRBJ1-1; D gene uncertain. V was trimmed by 7 bases and J by 1 base, leaving 10 bases between them. Germline V gene lookup returns CDR1 SNHLY and CDR2 FYNNEI. This CDR3 has 13 residues. The CDR3 DNA reads TGTGCCAGCACTTCGGGGTGGAACACTGAAGCTTTCTTT. It specifies CASTSGWNTEAFF.

The gene calls are TRBV29-1 and TRBJ2-3, with TRBD2 as a possible D gene (6 bases). Trimming took 6 bases from V and 4 from J, leaving 26 bases between them. Germline CDR1 reads SQVTM; CDR2 reads ANQGSEA. CDR3 length: 17 residues. For the CDR3, the DNA is TGCAGCGTGAAGGGAGGTGGTTTGGCAGACCAACCAGATACGCAGTATTTT. Its protein is CSVKGGGLADQPDTQYF.

This clonotype has a count of ten or more. The chain employs TRBV4-1 and TRBJ1-1; maybe TRBD1 (5 bases). The CDR3 spans 14 residues. Trimming pared 4 bases from V and 5 bases from J, leaving 14 bases between. The germline gives CDR1 MGHRA, CDR2 YSYEKL. The CDR3 loop reads CASSLRAGVTEAFF. Here the CDR3 DNA reads TGCGCCAGCAGCCTGAGGGCGGGGGTGACTGAAGCTTTCTTT.

This clonotype was recorded a few times. The chain uses TRBV15 and TRBJ1-4; the D is unclear. The CDR3 loop spans 16 amino acids. Per the germline V gene, CDR1 is LNHNV and CDR2 is YYDKDF (reference sequence). V was pared by 1 base and J by 4 bases, with 13 bases between. CDR3: CATSRVGSVVNEKLFF. DNA of the CDR3: TGTGCCACCAGCAGAGTAGGATCGGTGGTTAATGAAAAACTGTTTTTT.

At least ten counts were recorded for this clonotype. The chain couples TRBV5-6 to TRBJ2-1, with 10 nucleotides matching TRBD2. The germline CDR1 and CDR2 sequences are SGHDT and YYEEEE. V gave up 3 bases and J gave up 10 bases; unmatched junction bases: 1. There are 12 residues in the CDR3. In DNA, the CDR3 is TGTGCCAGCAGCTGGGGACTAGCGGAGCAGTTCTTC. Encoded protein: CASSWGLAEQFF.

The V call is TRBV28, the J call TRBJ1-5, with 10 bases lining up with TRBD1. The CDR3 loop spans 15 amino acids. In germline, CDR1 is MDHEN, CDR2 SYDVKM. The V gene end was trimmed by 6 bases and the J gene end by 3 bases; junction bases not matched to a gene: 5. The CDR3, as DNA: TGTGCCAGCAGACGTGGGACAGGGGTCAATCAGCCCCAGCATTTT. Its translation: CASRRGTGVNQPQHF.

The chain links TRBV7-9 to TRBJ1-2; D gene uncertain. Germline loops: CDR1 SEHNR, CDR2 FQNEAQ (reference sequence). The germline V and J ends were trimmed by 5 bases and 2 bases, with 12 bases remaining between them. The length of the CDR3 is 14 residues. The CDR3 is CASSPWPNNYGYTF. CDR3 DNA: TGTGCCAGCAGCCCTTGGCCGAACAACTATGGCTACACCTTC.

This clonotype was detected ten times or more. This chain joins TRBV11-2 and TRBJ2-3, with 11 bases aligning to TRBD1. Germline loops: CDR1 SGHAT, CDR2 FQNNGV. CDR3 length: 19 amino acids. V lost 0 bases, J lost 0 bases, and 8 bases stayed unmatched. In DNA form, the CDR3 reads TGTGCCAGCAGCTTAGACAATACCGGGACAGGGGGTAGCACAGATACGCAGTATTTT. It is translated as CASSLDNTGTGGSTDTQYF.

This clonotype was counted ten times or more. The chain joins TRBV7-2 to TRBJ2-5; D remains ambiguous. Germline V lookup: CDR1 SGHTA, CDR2 FQGNSA. This CDR3 is 11 amino acids long. V was pared by 6 bases and J by 5 bases, with 7 bases between. DNA for the CDR3: TGTGCCAGCAGTTCTAGGGAGACCCAGTACTTC. Residues: CASSSRETQYF.

This clonotype was detected a few times. V gene TRBV4-1 combines with J gene TRBJ1-2; D gene unclear. There are 12 residues in the CDR3. Germline-derived CDR1 and CDR2 are MGHRA and YSYEKL. Trimming took 2 bases from V and 4 from J, leaving 5 bases between them. CDR3: CASSQKSYGYTF. CDR3 nucleotides: TGCGCCAGCAGCCAAAAGAGCTATGGCTACACCTTC.

This clonotype came up many times. This chain joins TRBV10-2 and TRBJ1-5; TRBD1 matches at 7 bases. Germline CDR1 WSHSY, CDR2 SAAADI. CDR3 length equals 13 residues. V lost 5 bases, J lost 7 bases, and 5 bases stayed unmatched. In nucleotides, the CDR3 is TGCGCCAGCAGTTACGGACAGGCGCAGCCCCAGCATTTT. This translates into CASSYGQAQPQHF.

There are many counts of this clonotype. The chain uses TRBV6-2 or TRBV6-3 and TRBJ1-2; D not certain. CDR1 and CDR2 from the germline V gene are MNHEY and SVGEGT. V was clipped by 3 bases and J by 0 bases, with 17 bases between them. CDR3 length: 17 residues. This CDR3 reads CASSYPELRRANYGYTF. CDR3 DNA sequence: TGTGCCAGCAGTTATCCCGAATTAAGACGCGCTAACTATGGCTACACCTTC.

This clonotype has ten or more counts. The J gene is TRBJ2-7, the V gene TRBV7-6; tentatively, D is TRBD2 (7 bases). Germline V CDR1 and CDR2: SGHVS, FNYEAQ. V dropped 5 bases and J dropped 3 bases, with 11 bases sitting between them. This CDR3 region has 13 residues. The CDR3 nucleotides are TGTGCCAGCAGCCGAGGGGGGGGCTACGAGCAGTACGTC. Its protein is CASSRGGGYEQYV.

This clonotype was recorded many times. J is TRBJ2-5 and V is TRBV7-2; TRBD2 aligns across 10 bases. The junction had 12 bases not matched to a gene; V was cut back by 6 bases and J by 5 bases. The germline CDR1 and CDR2 sequences are SGHTA and FQGNSA. The CDR3 is 16 amino acids. For the CDR3, the DNA is TGTGCCAGCAGATACTCGACTAGCGGGCGGGGGGAGACCCAGTACTTC. This translates into CASRYSTSGRGETQYF.

V gene TRBV23-1 combines with J gene TRBJ2-7, with D unclear. TRBV23-1 is treated as an ORF (open reading frame) with a function not yet certain. V lost 6 bases, J lost 7 bases, and 19 bases lay in between. This CDR3 region has 14 residues. The CDR3, as DNA: TGCGCCAGCAGCACCAAATATATACGTGGGGAGCAGTACGTC. As protein: CASSTKYIRGEQYV.

The table lists this clonotype with many counts. The chain couples TRBV6-5 to TRBJ1-4, with 12 bases lining up with TRBD1. From germline, CDR1 is MNHEY and CDR2 SVGAGI. The CDR3 covers 16 residues. V shed 6 bases, J shed 0 bases, and the junction held 2 bases outside the gene matches. CDR3 in DNA: TGTGCCAGCAGGGGACAGGGGGCCTCAACTAATGAAAAACTGTTTTTT. Amino acid sequence: CASRGQGASTNEKLFF.

This clonotype was seen ten or more times. The chain uses TRBV6-2 or TRBV6-3 and TRBJ2-1; no clear D gene. Between the trimmed V and J ends, which lost 5 bases and 9 bases, there was a span of 11 bases. Germline loops: CDR1 MNHEY, CDR2 SVGEGT. The CDR3 covers 12 residues. CDR3 residues: CASSHRSGEQFF. CDR3 DNA sequence: TGTGCCAGCAGTCATAGGTCTGGTGAGCAGTTCTTC.

The table lists this clonotype with many counts. The V gene is TRBV7-2, the J gene TRBJ1-1, with D possibly TRBD1 on 6 matching bases. Germline loops: CDR1 SGHTA, CDR2 FQGNSA. V lost 3 bases and J lost 4, with 21 bases in between. CDR3 length equals 17 residues. CDR3 amino acids: CASSFSQTGGLITEAFF. CDR3 nucleotides: TGTGCCAGCAGCTTTTCACAGACGGGGGGGCTGATCACTGAAGCTTTCTTT.

This rearrangement joins TRBV29-1 to TRBJ2-3; D gene uncertain. There are 13 residues in the CDR3. Trimming stripped 4 bases from V and 0 bases from J, with 8 bases between. Germline-derived CDR1 and CDR2 are SQVTM and ANQGSEA. CDR3 in DNA: TGCAGCGTTGGGATAGGGAGCACAGATACGCAGTATTTT. It translates to CSVGIGSTDTQYF.

The gene calls are TRBV12-3 or TRBV12-4 and TRBJ1-1; D gene ambiguous. The CDR3 has 14 amino acids. With 10 bases removed from V and 1 base from J, the gap between germline ends came to 16 bases. CDR3 coding DNA: TGTGCCACCCTGCCAGATTGGGGGAACACTGAAGCTTTCTTT. Its translation: CATLPDWGNTEAFF.

This clonotype was found many times. The V and J genes are TRBV14 and TRBJ2-7, with 7 bases lining up with TRBD2. The junction had 10 bases not matched to a gene; V was cut back by 3 bases and J by 2 bases. This CDR3 is built from 16 residues. Germline lookup yields CDR1 SGHDN and CDR2 FVKESK. CDR3 loop: CASSHGGQGGAYEQYF. CDR3 sequence (DNA): TGTGCCAGCAGCCACGGAGGGCAGGGAGGGGCCTACGAGCAGTACTTC.

By its share, this clonotype is medium-sized (0.01 to 0.1%). The CDR3 DNA is TGTGCCAGCAGCTTACTGGCCGGGTCGGGGACTGAAGCTTTCTTT. Translated, it gives CASSLLAGSGTEAFF. The chain recombines TRBV7-2 with TRBJ1-1; D remains ambiguous. In germline, CDR1 is SGHTA, CDR2 FQGNSA. V lost 2 bases, J lost 5 bases, and 15 bases lay in between. The CDR3 has 15 amino acids.